This TCR beta chain is from a study of CXCR3-negative and CXCR3-positive naive CD8 T cells. About the research overall: Each library held about 1.5 +/- 0.3 million TRB reads, 120 million to 150 million in total.

A word on this clonotype: As yet, its antigen is unknown.

The CDR3 spans 14 residues. Germline V CDR1 and CDR2: SGHVS, FNYEAQ. Through 5' RACE with UMI labels, the TRB cDNA libraries were prepared. TCRdb reprocessed the 5' RACE reads; each CDR3 protein has one entry and no DNA is given. This sample contains 70,000 to 95,000 distinct CDR3 sequences. The study's findings and limits: TRBV-TRBJ usage was similar across naive CXCR3 subsets but distinct in memory cells. Sequencing showed both naive subsets with comparably high diversity, and memory CD8+ cells much lower. CXCR3-positive naive cells had TRB CDR3s that were more hydrophobic than CXCR3-negative naive cells had.

The sequence was collected from a human donor in good health. Some clones in this sample may be carry-over from other donors' samples. Specimen: naive CXCR3- CD8+ T cells from blood. Subset denoted: CD45RO-CCR7+CD27+CD95- naive CD8+ T cells lacking CXCR3 (TNR3-). V is TRBV7-6 and J is TRBJ2-1. CDR3 sequence reads: CASSLGGSANEQFF.